This T cell receptor (beta chain) was documented in a study of cytomegalovirus exposure and HLA in healthy donors (TCRdb year 2017). Regarding the complete study: In an earlier analysis of roughly 590 of the donors, approximately 260 Gb of sequence data and some 120 million unique TCR beta sequences from 150 million to 200 million T cells were reported. In a later genetic analysis, genome-wide SNP genotypes for about 55% of the roughly 700 donors were used, and that subset was treated as a discovery cohort. Besides the first cohort of roughly 660 subjects, a separate validation cohort made up of 90 to 150 different subjects was used. The number of typed donors differed by locus: about 629-640 for A, B, C, DRB1 and DQB1; approximately 530 for DQA1; 606 for DPA1; and about 470 for DPB1. Of the 350 to 450 genotyped donors, approximately 81% were placed in the genetic ancestry cluster associated with self-reported Caucasian donors. In an earlier analysis of 500 to 650 of the donors, high-throughput TCR beta sequencing was used to judge whether each TCR beta V gene segment behaved as functional or pseudogenic. The study used immunosequencing to profile the T cell repertoires of several hundred subjects and linked those repertoires to cytomegalovirus serostatus. Rather than drawing on any new phenotypic data, the later analysis identified candidate immune exposures from TCR beta sequences and the way those sequences occurred across donors. In a later analysis, previously published TCR beta repertoires from 500 to 750 donors were re-analyzed and high-resolution HLA genotyping was added so that TCR occurrence patterns could be studied. Several DR-DQ haplotypes were treated as single units for association and clustering because of strong linkage in the cohort. To predict cytomegalovirus infection status, the study combined high-throughput TCR immunosequencing, statistical association of individual TCRs with disease status, and machine learning. HLA typing covered class I and class II loci at four-digit resolution. Approximately 300 gigabases of sequencing data and approximately 80 million unique TCR sequences were included in an early release covering under 650 HLA-typed donors. The study aimed to test whether signatures of past pathogen exposure could be identified by cataloging public T cell receptors. Donor age, sex, ethnicity and CMV serostatus were collected together with the repertoire data. Among almost 400 genotyped donors of the cohort, an average of roughly 240,000 unique TCR beta nucleotide sequences were sequenced per donor, roughly 18% of them non-productive. All discovery cohort repertoires had been generated on a single sequencing platform. The investigation overall reported the following: Sequencing depth was assumed to be roughly uniform across donors in the presence/absence analyses, though that assumption may not hold. This cohort had only TCR beta chains sequenced, and the lack of alpha or paired-chain data limited which features could be detected. Because some donors lacked HLA typing at each locus, the association tests relied only on the typed subset. Specific HLA alleles were associated with 15,000 to 20,000 TCR beta sequences at a false discovery rate of 0.05 in a later analysis. Correlated functional status among segregating V segments might reflect linkage disequilibrium, but an unknown experimental factor could not be ruled out. A few of the identified cytomegalovirus-associated TCR beta chains were confirmed in vitro to be specific for cytomegalovirus antigens. CMV serostatus was the only immune exposure information available for the cohort. According to a later analysis, parvovirus B19, influenza, CMV and Epstein-Barr virus appeared linked to several top co-occurrence clusters. In a later analysis, HLA-associated TCR beta chains showed more clonal expansion and lower generation probabilities than non-associated chains that were equally common. The classifier was reported to diagnose cytomegalovirus status with high specificity and sensitivity in both the original cohort and the validation cohort. In a later analysis, TCR association rates were found to vary across HLA loci, with the most associated TCRs seen for DRB1 alleles and the fewest for HLA-C alleles. The sequencing pipeline was judged likely to have produced a cluster of highly shared sequence variants as a technical artifact. Some IMGT-functional V segments, including TRBV6-2 and TRBV6-3, could not be told apart with the 87-base-pair reads, so those segments were excluded. Most TCR sequences were seen in very few donors, while some public TCRs were found in many individuals. The authors suggested that the approach could potentially be extended to other disease states and immunological phenotypes. A further reported finding was that TCR beta sequences accurately predicted the HLA-A and HLA-B alleles for most subjects in the first cohort. The earlier analysis of approximately 540 of the donors excluded some 15 rarely observed V segments, including chromosome 9 orphons, because counts were too low. In a later analysis, most CMV-associated TCR beta chains were found to appear HLA-restricted, with HLA associations seemingly driven largely by CMV exposure. In an earlier analysis of about 540 of the donors, most TCR beta V segments were observed in productive rearrangements about 87% or about 30% of the time, broadly matching IMGT annotations. In a later genetic analysis, a missense DCLRE1C variant was associated with V-gene and J-gene trimming of TCR beta chains, and the association was replicated in an independent cohort. A later genetic analysis reported fewer N-insertions in productive TCRs among donors in an Asian-associated ancestry cluster than the roughly 620-donor mean. Assigning TCR associations to individual alleles was difficult when HLA alleles, especially DR and DQ, strongly co-occurred. The study gave a list of about 170 TCR beta chains associated with cytomegalovirus.

About this clone: Its antigen remains undetermined. No much larger clone is present one base from it, and per-base qualities are unavailable.

The cohort was made up of approximately 670 healthy bone marrow donors. At the time of sampling, all cohort members were nominally healthy, though unrecorded immune exposures were likely present. The donor was CMV seronegative and was included in the group of approximately 350 seronegative cohort members. Each donor provided a peripheral blood sample, and peripheral blood mononuclear cells were used for TCR beta sequencing. The Qiagen DNeasy Blood Extraction Kit was used to extract genomic DNA from the blood cell samples. Library creation used the immunoSEQ multiplex PCR assay. For the multiplex PCR, a mixture combining 60 forward primers for TCR Vbeta segments and 13 reverse primers for TCR Jbeta segments was used. Amplification of the CDR3 region of rearranged TCR beta genes was performed with a multiplex PCR assay on genomic DNA. The Illumina HiSeq System was used to sequence the amplified TCR beta libraries as 87-base-pair reads. As for how the authors treated the data: Across the 666 repertoires, a later analysis counted roughly 84 million unique TCR beta chains, roughly 11 million of which were shared by at least two donors. To remove PCR and sequencing errors, raw reads were error-corrected and collapsed into unique sequences using a nearest-neighbor algorithm that merged closely related sequences. To assign V, D and J gene segments, CDR3 sequences were aligned to IMGT reference sequences. For a sequence to be retained, at least a six-nucleotide match to both a V gene segment and a J gene segment was required. A rearrangement was called productive if the CDR3 had no stop codons and remained in frame with V and J, and every other rearrangement was called non-productive. CDR3 was defined according to IMGT convention as the region running from the second conserved V-encoded cysteine to the conserved J-encoded phenylalanine. The earlier analysis of about 610 of the donors excluded sequences that lacked an unambiguous match to a single V gene segment. An earlier analysis of 500 to 700 of the donors classified V segments as functional when productive rearrangements were above 56.7% and as segregating when the standard deviation between donors was above 5%. A statistical classification framework was built to diagnose cytomegalovirus status from the catalog of TCR beta chain sequences. A later analysis assigned V and J genes by comparing TCR nucleotide sequences with IMGT/GENE-DB human TR gene sequences. In a later analysis, CDR3 sequences and most-parsimonious VDJ recombination scenarios were assigned using the TCRdist pipeline. In a later analysis, each TCR beta chain was defined by its CDR3 amino acid sequence together with its V-gene family, and reads without a unique V-gene family were excluded. To address suspected cross-contamination and a sequencing artifact, a later analysis removed roughly 640 highly shared, low-generation-probability nucleotide sequences. For each public chain, a later analysis derived a clonal expansion index from normalized ranks of inferred template counts within each repertoire. In a later analysis, generation probabilities were computed with a VDJ recombination model fitted to out-of-frame rearrangements, and the resulting probabilities were checked against IGoR. Hypergeometric tests were used in a later analysis to score TCR-TCR, TCR-HLA and TCR-CMV co-occurrence, with a repertoire-size bias correction applied to the TCR pairs. A later analysis estimated false discovery rates by permuting HLA or CMV assignments 20 times. In a later analysis, co-occurring TCRs were grouped using DBSCAN, and TCRdist sequence similarity was added for clustering within HLA-allele-positive subsets. For co-occurrence clustering, repertoires with fewer than 30,000 or more than 120,000 public chains were excluded, along with four to six repertoires with anomalous nucleotide sharing. As stored in TCRdb, this immuneACCESS dataset retains in-frame rearrangements with V and J assigned. A fraction of the clones does not appear; measured against another copy, unresolved V genes explain less than half of the discrepancy, and the remainder lacks a known reason. The V and J calls and clone size come from that table; D and trimming were worked out from the DNA. This sample lists 110,000 to 150,000 clones; roughly 70% were detected once. The ten largest clones take up about 6.4% of the sample.

V is shortened by 6 bases, J by 6 bases, and the region joining them spans 20 bases. CDR1 and CDR2 are drawn from the germline V gene: SNHLY, FYNNEI. Inclusive of the bounding cysteine and phenylalanine, the CDR3 is 15 residues long. Kept here is only the CDR3 DNA, which spans 45 bases and is read in frame from base 1. The receptor was isolated from a man aged 30-40 years in good health and CMV-seronegative. Recombination connected TRBV2 to TRBJ1-1, with no confident D gene call. Sample: PBMCs. The nucleotide sequence reads as follows: TGTGCCAGCAGCCGGTCGGAGGTAATTGACGCTGAAGCTTTCTTT. Its protein product is CASSRSEVIDAEAFF.